These 28 T cell receptor beta chains were sequenced from one sample in a study of blood T cell repertoires in COVID-19. Profiling relied on immunoSEQ multiplex PCR, and the TCRdb table lists in-frame clones only, not all of them. The top ten hold roughly 1.6% of the sample, which has around 30,000 clones, 90% seen once. Sequences were obtained from peripheral blood. These receptors were obtained from a man aged 55 to 70 with active COVID-19.

The V and J genes are TRBV9 and TRBJ1-1; maybe TRBD1 (6 bases). V dropped 0 bases and J dropped 2 bases, with 14 bases sitting between them. This CDR3 has 16 amino acids. Germline CDR1 SGDLS, CDR2 YYNGEE. The CDR3 region is CASSVGGQGLNTEAFF. The CDR3, as DNA: TGTGCCAGCAGCGTAGGGGGCCAGGGGCTCAACACTGAAGCTTTCTTT. Complete variable domain (other parts from reference TRBV9 and TRBJ1-1): DSGVTQTPKHLITATGQRVTLRCSPRSGDLSVYWYQQSLDQGLQFLIQYYNGEERAKGNILERFSAQQFPDLHSELNLSSLELGDSALYFCASSVGGQGLNTEAFFGQGTRLTVV.

The CDR3 nucleotides are TGTGCCAGCAGCGTAGAAGAGCTTCGCGGGACAGATACGCAGTATTTT. It translates to CASSVEELRGTDTQYF. The rearrangement uses TRBV9 and TRBJ2-3; tentative D call: TRBD2 (5 bases). V was clipped by 0 bases and J by 3 bases, with 14 bases between them. The germline V gene has CDR1 SGDLS and CDR2 YYNGEE. The CDR3 totals 16 residues.

The V gene is TRBV7-8, the J gene TRBJ2-5; 9 bases align to TRBD2. The CDR3 has 16 residues. Unmatched junction bases numbered 7, after V lost 1 base and J lost 4 bases. CDR1 and CDR2 (germline): SGHVS, FQNEAQ. The CDR3 DNA reads TGTGCCAGCAGCTTAGAAATAGCGGGGGAAGGAGAGACCCAGTACTTC. As protein: CASSLEIAGEGETQYF. The whole variable domain, remainder taken from reference TRBV7-8 and TRBJ2-5, is GAGVSQSPRYKVAKRGQDVALRCDPISGHVSLFWYQQALGQGPEFLTYFQNEAQLDKSGLPSDRFFAERPEGSVSTLKIQRTQQEDSAVYLCASSLEIAGEGETQYFGPGTRLLVL.

This clone has a handful of counts. V is TRBV6-1 and J is TRBJ1-2; 7 bases are a match to TRBD1. The V segment lost 2 bases and the J segment 4 bases; nucleotides outside the gene matches: 7. The CDR3 length is 15 residues. The germline V gene has CDR1 MNHNS and CDR2 SASEGT. The CDR3 sequence is CASSERETGPYGYTF. DNA for the CDR3: TGTGCCAGCAGTGAACGAGAGACAGGGCCCTATGGCTACACCTTC.

The rearrangement links TRBV11-2 to TRBJ1-1, with 12 bases identical to TRBD1. CDR1 is SGHAT and CDR2 is FQNNGV in the germline V gene. Trimming at V came to 5 bases and at J to 0 bases, leaving 7 bases not matched to a gene. The CDR3 is made up of 17 amino acids. The CDR3 is CASSPGTGGELNTEAFF. DNA for the CDR3: TGTGCCAGCAGCCCGGGGACAGGGGGCGAGTTGAACACTGAAGCTTTCTTT.

Only one count was recorded for this clone. The J gene is TRBJ2-7, the V gene TRBV9; the D gene is possibly TRBD1 (5 bases). CDR1 and CDR2 from the germline V gene are SGDLS and YYNGEE. CDR3 length equals 14 residues. The V and J ends lost 4 bases and 0 bases respectively, with 11 bases between them. CDR3 in DNA: TGTGCCAGCAGCCCCGAGGACATCTCCTACGAGCAGTACTTC. Translating it yields CASSPEDISYEQYF.

The CDR3 DNA is TGTGCCAGCAGCTTATCCGACAGCTCCTACGAGCAGTACTTC. Translating gives CASSLSDSSYEQYF. The gene calls are TRBV7-8 and TRBJ2-7; D may be TRBD1 (5 bases). With 2 bases removed from V and 0 bases from J, the gap between germline ends came to 8 bases. The CDR3 runs to 14 residues. Germline CDR1 SGHVS, CDR2 FQNEAQ.

This sequence joins TRBV2 and TRBJ1-2, with no clear D. The CDR3 covers 14 residues. Looked up from germline, CDR1 is SNHLY and CDR2 is FYNNEI. Trimming removed 5 bases at V and 5 bases at J, with 15 bases between. Here the CDR3 reads CASSYPGNGYGYTF. The DNA for the CDR3 is TGTGCCAGCAGTTACCCCGGGAACGGTTATGGCTACACCTTC.

This sequence joins TRBV9 and TRBJ2-1, with TRBD2 matching over 7 bases. CDR1 is SGDLS, CDR2 YYNGEE, per germline. The CDR3 length is 16 residues. With 3 bases clipped from V and 0 bases from J, the junction kept 6 bases outside the gene matches. In DNA, the CDR3 is TGTGCCAGCAGCGCTAGAGCGGGGATCTCCTACAATGAGCAGTTCTTC. This encodes CASSARAGISYNEQFF.

This chain connects TRBV5-1 to TRBJ2-6; D uncertain. The CDR3 is made up of 16 amino acids. Trimming stripped 3 bases from V and 0 bases from J, with 10 bases between. The germline V gene encodes CDR1 SGHRS and CDR2 YFSETQ. For the CDR3, the DNA is TGCGCCAGCAGCTACCTCTTAGTCTCTGGGGCCAACGTCCTGACTTTC. It translates to CASSYLLVSGANVLTF.

The chain recombines TRBV5-1 with TRBJ1-2, with 9 bases fitting TRBD1. The CDR3 length is 14 residues. V lost 4 bases and J lost 2; bases outside the gene matches: 3. CDR1 and CDR2 from the germline V gene are SGHRS and YFSETQ. The CDR3 sequence: CASSGTGLNYGYTF. CDR3 nucleotide sequence: TGCGCCAGCAGCGGGACAGGGCTAAACTATGGCTACACCTTC.

The V and J genes are TRBV29-1 and TRBJ2-1; 8 nucleotides align to TRBD1. The J segment lost 2 bases and the V segment lost 2 bases, leaving 2 bases of the junction unmatched. CDR3 length equals 14 residues. Germline-derived CDR1 and CDR2 are SQVTM and ANQGSEA. Here the CDR3 reads CSVERTGPYNEQFF. DNA for the CDR3: TGCAGCGTTGAAAGGACAGGGCCCTACAATGAGCAGTTCTTC.

The rearrangement links TRBV5-1 to TRBJ1-2, with D hard to call. Per germline, CDR1 SGHRS and CDR2 YFSETQ. V dropped 0 bases and J dropped 5 bases, with 11 bases sitting between them. The CDR3 consists of 14 residues. CDR3 in DNA: TGCGCCAGCAGCTTGGATCCTATTCTGTATGGCTACACCTTC. Encoded protein: CASSLDPILYGYTF.

The chain has TRBV11-2 and TRBJ1-1; 12 bases line up with TRBD1. The CDR3 extends over 17 amino acids. The junction had 8 bases not matched to a gene; V was cut back by 3 bases and J by 3 bases. Germline CDR1 reads SGHAT; CDR2 reads FQNNGV. The CDR3 DNA is TGTGCCAGCAGCTTGGGGACAGGGGGCGAGGGGGACACTGAAGCTTTCTTT. It translates to CASSLGTGGEGDTEAFF.

The chain links TRBV24-1 to TRBJ1-5; 10 bases fit TRBD1. Germline assignment: CDR1 KGHDR and CDR2 SFDVKD. V lost 10 bases, J lost 0 bases, and 11 bases stayed unmatched. The CDR3 contains 17 residues. This CDR3 reads CATSLTGGSHSNQPQHF. CDR3 in DNA: TGTGCCACGAGTTTGACAGGGGGCTCTCATAGCAATCAGCCCCAGCATTTT.

This chain uses TRBV10-3 with TRBJ2-7, with 12 bases fitting TRBD2. The junction had 11 bases not matched to a gene; V was cut back by 8 bases and J by 6 bases. Germline CDR1 reads ENHRY; CDR2 reads SYGVKD. This CDR3 comprises 15 residues. The CDR3 loop reads CAISASGGALGEQYF. The CDR3 region has the DNA TGTGCCATCTCGGCTAGCGGGGGGGCCCTCGGCGAGCAGTACTTC.

This chain uses TRBV6-5 with TRBJ2-5, with D possibly being TRBD2 (7 bases). CDR3 length equals 15 residues. Trimming left V 5 bases short and J 5 bases short, with 18 bases between. Germline-derived CDR1 and CDR2 are MNHEY and SVGAGI. The CDR3 loop reads CASSQGWGGLETQYF. The DNA for the CDR3 is TGTGCCAGCAGTCAGGGGTGGGGGGGCCTGGAGACCCAGTACTTC.

The genes are TRBV6-1 and TRBJ2-1, with D possibly TRBD1 on 6 matching bases. CDR3 size: 17 residues. Trimming shortened V by 4 bases and J by 15 bases, and 31 bases separated the two germline ends. Germline V gives CDR1 MNHNS, CDR2 SASEGT. CDR3 region: CASSAYLQGTHRTGRFF. CDR3 coding DNA: TGTGCCAGCAGTGCCTACCTCCAGGGTACCCACCGCACAGGGCGGTTCTTC.

This clone was observed a single time. The rearrangement uses TRBV11-3 and TRBJ2-2; 8 nucleotides align to TRBD2. Germline CDR1 is SGHNT and CDR2 is YENEEA. J was trimmed by 1 base and V by 1 base; bases with no gene match: 2. The CDR3 covers 16 residues. CDR3 residues: CASSLVLAGNTGELFF. The CDR3 DNA reads as TGTGCCAGCAGCTTAGTCCTAGCGGGGAACACCGGGGAGCTGTTTTTT.

This chain uses TRBV5-4 with TRBJ2-5, with D possibly matching TRBD1 (5 bases). The CDR3 length is 15 residues. The V end was cut by 4 bases, the J end by 1 base, with 14 bases between. The germline V gene encodes CDR1 SGHNT and CDR2 YYREEE (reference sequence). The CDR3 sequence is CASSDRRARQETQYF. CDR3 bases: TGTGCCAGCAGCGACCGCAGGGCCCGCCAAGAGACCCAGTACTTC.

The J gene is TRBJ2-3, the V gene TRBV10-3; 11 bases fit TRBD2. The CDR3 spans 15 residues. Germline V gene data show CDR1 as ENHRY and CDR2 as SYGVKD. Losses at the gene ends were 6 bases for V and 1 base for J; bases not matched to a gene: 3. CDR3 DNA: TGTGCCATCAGCTTACTAGCGGGGGGCACAGATACGCAGTATTTT. As protein: CAISLLAGGTDTQYF.

The chain is built from TRBV10-3 and TRBJ2-1, with 8 bases fitting TRBD2. Germline loops: CDR1 ENHRY, CDR2 SYGVKD. V lost 0 bases to trimming and J lost 10 bases; unmatched junction nucleotides: 8. This CDR3 is 15 amino acids long. The CDR3 DNA is TGTGCCATCAGTGAGTCCCGGGGGGGCGAAGGGGAGCAGTTCTTC. It translates to CAISESRGGEGEQFF.

The V and J genes are TRBV6-6 and TRBJ2-1; TRBD2 aligns across 8 bases. Germline CDR1 and CDR2: MNHNY and SVGAGI (reference sequence). CDR3 length: 13 amino acids. V gave up 7 bases and J gave up 7 bases; unmatched junction bases: 6. The CDR3: CASTGGAENEQFF. Here the CDR3 DNA reads TGTGCCAGCACGGGGGGGGCAGAAAATGAGCAGTTCTTC.

This chain joins TRBV30 and TRBJ2-7; 8 positions agree with TRBD2. Germline V gene sequence: CDR1 GTSNPN, CDR2 SVGIG (reference sequence). J gave up 3 bases and V 5 bases, and 3 bases lay outside the gene matches. This CDR3 has 12 amino acids. The CDR3 nucleotides are TGTGCCTGGGGGACTAGTTTCTACGAGCAGTACTTC. As protein: CAWGTSFYEQYF.

The V and J genes are TRBV28 and TRBJ1-1, with 8 bases aligning to TRBD1. The length of the CDR3 is 15 residues. V shed 4 bases and J 0 bases; nucleotides not matched to a gene: 4. Germline V lookup: CDR1 MDHEN, CDR2 SYDVKM. In nucleotides, the CDR3 is TGTGCCAGCAGTTCTTGGACAGGGATGAACACTGAAGCTTTCTTT. Amino acids: CASSSWTGMNTEAFF.

The rearrangement links TRBV19 to TRBJ2-5, with 11 bases fitting TRBD1. Unmatched junction bases numbered 2, after V lost 6 bases and J lost 2 bases. Looked up from germline, CDR1 is LNHDA and CDR2 is SQIVND (reference sequence). CDR3 length equals 14 residues. CDR3 sequence (DNA): TGTGCCAGTAGACGGGACAGGGGGCAAGAGACCCAGTACTTC. Encoded protein: CASRRDRGQETQYF. The full variable domain, completed using reference TRBV19 and TRBJ2-5, is DGGITQSPKYLFRKEGQNVTLSCEQNLNHDAMYWYRQDPGQGLRLIYYSQIVNDFQKGDIAEGYSVSREKKESFPLTVTSAQKNPTAFYLCASRRDRGQETQYFGPGTRLLVL.

This clone was detected only once. The chain combines TRBV18 with TRBJ2-5; 7 nucleotides line up with TRBD1. There are 15 residues in the CDR3. V dropped 3 bases and J dropped 5; count of bases not matched to a gene: 9. Germline lookup yields CDR1 KGHSH and CDR2 LQKENI. CDR3 bases: TGTGCCAGCTCACCCGGTAACAGGGGATCGGAGACCCAGTACTTC. Its protein product is CASSPGNRGSETQYF.

The chain is built from TRBV27 and TRBJ2-1; 7 bases are shared with TRBD2. CDR3 length: 16 amino acids. V lost 4 bases, J lost 2 bases, and 8 bases stayed unmatched. The germline V gene encodes CDR1 MNHEY and CDR2 SMNVEV (reference sequence). The CDR3, as DNA: TGTGCCAGCAGTTGGCTGGGGGGGGGTCCCTACAATGAGCAGTTCTTC. This gives the protein CASSWLGGGPYNEQFF.